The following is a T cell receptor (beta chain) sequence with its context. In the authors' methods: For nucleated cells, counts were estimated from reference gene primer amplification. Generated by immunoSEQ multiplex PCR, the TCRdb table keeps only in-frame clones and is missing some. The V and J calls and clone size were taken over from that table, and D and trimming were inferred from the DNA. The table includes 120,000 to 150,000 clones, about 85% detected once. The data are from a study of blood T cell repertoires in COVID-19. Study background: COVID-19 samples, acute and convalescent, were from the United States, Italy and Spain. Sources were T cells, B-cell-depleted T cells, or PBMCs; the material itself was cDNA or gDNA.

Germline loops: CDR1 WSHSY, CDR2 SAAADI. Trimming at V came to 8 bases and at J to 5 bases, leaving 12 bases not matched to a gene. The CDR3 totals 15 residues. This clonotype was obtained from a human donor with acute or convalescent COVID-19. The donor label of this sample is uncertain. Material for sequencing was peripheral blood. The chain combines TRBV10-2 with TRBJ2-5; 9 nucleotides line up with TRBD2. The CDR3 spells CASFQAGGPVETQYF. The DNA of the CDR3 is TGCGCCAGCTTTCAGGCGGGAGGGCCGGTGGAGACCCAGTACTTC.